Below are 27 T cell receptor beta chains sequenced from a single sample in a study of blood T cells in healthy people across ages. The authors ran a second PCR of roughly 6 to 11 cycles using a sample-barcoded 5' primer and a J-beta primer mix. From the 5' RACE reads, TCRdb called clonotypes with MiXCR, one entry per CDR3 protein. Of 650,000 to 1,000,000 distinct CDR3 sequences listed, under 40% are singletons. The material sequenced was blood. These receptors were taken from a young man in good health.

The rearrangement uses TRBV5-1 and TRBJ1-2; 9 bases map to TRBD1. The CDR3 covers 15 residues. The trim removed 1 base at V and 4 bases at J, leaving 5 bases unmatched. From germline, CDR1 is SGHRS and CDR2 YFSETQ. The CDR3 reads CASSLTGGSAYGYTF. The DNA for the CDR3 is TGCGCCAGCAGCTTGACAGGGGGCAGCGCCTATGGCTACACCTTC.

The chain uses TRBV2 and TRBJ1-4; tentatively, D is TRBD1 (6 bases). V was cut by 1 base and J by 0 bases, with 9 bases left in between. This CDR3 has 16 amino acids. The V gene's germline CDR1 is SNHLY and CDR2 FYNNEI. The CDR3 nucleotides read TGTGCCAGCAGTGAAGGACAGGCGTCAACTAATGAAAAACTGTTTTTT. Its translation: CASSEGQASTNEKLFF.

The chain combines TRBV4-3 with TRBJ2-7; D assignment may be TRBD1 or TRBD2 (5 bases each). The germline V gene has CDR1 LGHNA and CDR2 YSLEER. Trimming cost V 3 bases and J 2 bases, with 23 bases left between them. CDR3 length: 18 amino acids. CDR3 sequence: CASSQDIDRGRKTYEQYF. For the CDR3, the DNA is TGCGCCAGCAGCCAGGACATTGACCGGGGCAGGAAAACCTACGAGCAGTACTTC.

The chain's CDR3 is CASSFSGNNEQFF. The CDR3, as DNA: TGTGCCAGCAGTTTCTCCGGAAACAATGAGCAGTTCTTC. The rearrangement joins TRBV28 to TRBJ2-1; D gene uncertain. CDR3 length: 13 amino acids. Trimming removed 3 bases at V and 5 bases at J, with 8 bases between. Germline CDR1 MDHEN, CDR2 SYDVKM.

This chain links TRBV6-5 with TRBJ2-7; D remains ambiguous. The germline V and J ends were trimmed by 2 bases and 2 bases, with 7 bases remaining between them. The CDR3 length is 13 residues. From germline, CDR1 is MNHEY and CDR2 SVGAGI. As DNA, the CDR3 is TGTGCCAGCAGTTACAGAAGGACCTACGAGCAGTACTTC. Translation: CASSYRRTYEQYF.

This clonotype was observed a handful of times. V usage is TRBV5-1 and J usage is TRBJ1-3; perhaps TRBD1 as D (6 bases). The CDR3 totals 16 residues. V gave up 0 bases and J gave up 0 bases, with 10 bases separating them. Per germline, CDR1 SGHRS and CDR2 YFSETQ. The CDR3 sequence is CASSLGDTHSGNTIYF. The CDR3 coding sequence is TGCGCCAGCAGCTTGGGGGACACACACTCTGGAAACACCATATATTTT.

This clonotype was seen many times. The chain has TRBV20-1 and TRBJ1-4; TRBD1 aligns across 7 bases. Per the germline V gene, CDR1 is DFQATT and CDR2 is SNEGSKA (reference sequence). The CDR3 covers 14 residues. The ends lost 3 bases at V and 4 bases at J; junction bases unmatched: 5. The chain's CDR3 is CSASSGQSNEKLFF. The DNA of the CDR3 is TGCAGTGCTAGTTCGGGACAGAGTAATGAAAAACTGTTTTTT.

Remarks on this clonotype: Sequence at one end of the junction differs from germline and may be a read error. The chain joins TRBV10-3 to TRBJ1-5; tentative D call: TRBD1 (6 bases). This CDR3 is 16 amino acids long. Germline values: CDR1 ENHRY, CDR2 SYGVKD. In DNA form, the CDR3 reads TGTGCCTCGAGAGACCAGGGGAGCGGTAGCAATCGGCCCCAGCATTTT. Residues: CASRDQGSGSNRPQHF.

This clonotype was found a few times. The chain combines TRBV5-1 with TRBJ2-3, with 7 positions matching TRBD2. The trim removed 0 bases at V and 2 bases at J, leaving 6 bases unmatched. The CDR3 spans 16 residues. From germline, CDR1 is SGHRS and CDR2 YFSETQ. The CDR3 nucleotides read TGCGCCAGCAGCTTGGCCTTAAGCGGGGCCACAGATACGCAGTATTTT. It codes for CASSLALSGATDTQYF.

Only a few counts were recorded for this clonotype. The chain employs TRBV12-3 or TRBV12-4 and TRBJ2-1; no reliable D call. V lost 7 bases, J lost 3 bases, and 7 bases lay in between. The CDR3 length is 12 residues. As DNA, the CDR3 is TGTGCCAGCAATAACCGCTACAATGAGCAGTTCTTC. Its protein product is CASNNRYNEQFF.

This chain links TRBV2 with TRBJ1-4, with D unresolved. In germline, CDR1 is SNHLY, CDR2 FYNNEI. The CDR3 length is 12 residues. V dropped 6 bases and J dropped 4 bases, with 6 bases sitting between them. CDR3 sequence: CASRERNEKLFF. For the CDR3, the DNA is TGTGCCAGCAGGGAGCGTAATGAAAAACTGTTTTTT.

The chain's CDR3 is CASSQGWGSPITEAFF. Written as DNA, the CDR3 is TGCGCCAGCAGCCAAGGCTGGGGGAGTCCTATTACTGAAGCTTTCTTT. This sequence joins TRBV4-1 and TRBJ1-1; TRBD1 is a possible D gene (5 bases). The V gene lost 1 base and the J gene lost 5 bases, with 17 bases spanning the gap. This CDR3 is built from 16 residues. The germline CDR1 and CDR2 sequences are MGHRA and YSYEKL.

Remarks on this clonotype: This may be a read error: a much more frequent sequence differs by one nucleotide. The V call is TRBV15, the J call TRBJ2-1; 9 nucleotides match TRBD1. Germline CDR1 and CDR2: LNHNV and YYDKDF (reference sequence). There are 18 residues in the CDR3. The CDR3: CAISRDMTGGLRDNEQFF. DNA for the CDR3: TGTGCCATCAGCAGAGATATGACAGGGGGTCTCAGGGACAATGAGCAGTTCTTC.

This chain uses TRBV14 with TRBJ2-3, with 10 bases identical to TRBD2. From germline, CDR1 is SGHDN and CDR2 FVKESK. There are 17 residues in the CDR3. The trim removed 4 bases at V and 4 bases at J, leaving 11 bases unmatched. DNA of the CDR3: TGTGCCAGCAGCCCTCGGGCTAGCGGGGGCCTCGCAGATACGCAGTATTTT. This translates into CASSPRASGGLADTQYF.

The J gene is TRBJ2-1, the V gene TRBV28; TRBD1 might be the D (6 bases). Trimming pared 5 bases from V and 2 bases from J, leaving 16 bases between. This CDR3 region has 16 residues. CDR1 is MDHEN, CDR2 SYDVKM, per germline. The CDR3 region is CASSDRGQRTYNEQFF. CDR3 in DNA: TGTGCCAGCAGTGACCGAGGACAGCGGACCTACAATGAGCAGTTCTTC.

The sample holds a few counts of this clonotype. The chain couples TRBV12-3 or TRBV12-4 to TRBJ2-1, with 8 bases aligning to TRBD2. The J call is in doubt because the DNA end fits TRBJ2-7 better. The CDR3 has 17 amino acids. In DNA form, the CDR3 reads TGTGCCAGCAGTGCCAGAGGGACTAGTGGTTCCTACAATGAGCAGTACTTC. Amino acid sequence: CASSARGTSGSYNEQYF.

This clonotype was observed many times. This chain connects TRBV5-6 to TRBJ2-3, with D perhaps TRBD1 (5 bases). Between the trimmed V and J ends, which lost 2 bases and 0 bases, there was a span of 16 bases. Germline V gives CDR1 SGHDT, CDR2 YYEEEE. CDR3 length equals 17 residues. The CDR3, as DNA: TGTGCCAGCAGCTTAGGGGCAACGGACCTTAGCACAGATACGCAGTATTTT. Its translation: CASSLGATDLSTDTQYF.

The chain combines TRBV5-1 with TRBJ2-5; no reliable D call. The CDR3 consists of 14 residues. V was pared by 4 bases and J by 11 bases, with 21 bases between. Germline CDR1 reads SGHRS; CDR2 reads YFSETQ. CDR3 nucleotide sequence: TGCGCCAGCAGCCCTTTCCAAGACGACAATGAGCAGTACTTC. Its protein is CASSPFQDDNEQYF.

The J gene is TRBJ2-7, the V gene TRBV7-2; D uncertain. V dropped 1 base and J dropped 7 bases, with 20 bases sitting between them. This CDR3 spans 16 amino acids. Germline V lookup: CDR1 SGHTA, CDR2 FQGNSA. CDR3: CASSLDHTISYNEQYF. CDR3 nucleotide sequence: TGTGCCAGCAGCTTAGACCATACTATCTCCTACAATGAGCAGTACTTC.

The V and J genes are TRBV12-3 or TRBV12-4 and TRBJ1-2; no reliable D call. The CDR3 has 12 residues. V dropped 6 bases and J dropped 9 bases, with 14 bases sitting between them. CDR3 amino acids: CASSGRLTSYTF. In nucleotides, the CDR3 is TGTGCCAGCAGCGGCCGGCTTACGAGCTACACCTTC.

In regard to this clonotype: A junction end diverges from the germline sequence, so it may reflect a read error. The chain combines TRBV14 with TRBJ2-5, with a tentative D call TRBD2 (7 bases). CDR3 size: 16 residues. Germline assignment: CDR1 SGHDN and CDR2 FVKESK. CDR3 bases: TGTGCCAGCAGCTCATTTCAAGGGGGGGCCCAAGTGACCCAGTACTTC. This sequence encodes CASSSFQGGAQVTQYF.

This clonotype was picked up a small number of times. The chain uses TRBV29-1 and TRBJ2-7; 11 positions match TRBD1. Germline V CDR1 and CDR2: SQVTM, ANQGSEA. The CDR3 covers 14 residues. The CDR3 spells CSAQVGQGGYEQYF. CDR3 nucleotide sequence: TGCAGTGCCCAAGTGGGACAGGGGGGATACGAGCAGTACTTC.

Of note for this clonotype: It may be a read error: a sequence one base away is much more abundant. The chain is built from TRBV18 and TRBJ1-2; 9 nucleotides agree with TRBD1. The CDR3 runs 13 residues. Per germline, CDR1 KGHSH and CDR2 LQKENI. For the CDR3, the DNA is TGTGTCAGCTCGCCACAGGGGGCCTATGGCTACACCTTC. It encodes CVSSPQGAYGYTF.

This chain joins TRBV7-6 and TRBJ1-1; D gene uncertain. The CDR3 contains 13 residues. Germline V gene sequence: CDR1 SGHVS, CDR2 FNYEAQ. Trimming removed 6 bases at V and 4 bases at J, with 12 bases between. CDR3 protein: CASSHGIGTEAFF. CDR3 nucleotides: TGTGCCAGCAGTCACGGTATTGGCACTGAAGCTTTCTTT.

V and J are TRBV6-2 or TRBV6-3 and TRBJ2-4; 12 nucleotides agree with TRBD1. TRBJ2-7 matches the DNA end more closely, so the J call is doubtful. The CDR3 runs 14 residues. CDR1 and CDR2 (germline): MNHEY, SVGEGT. For the CDR3, the DNA is TGTGCCAGCAGTGATGGGACAGGGGGCGTCGAGCAGTACTTC. Protein sequence: CASSDGTGGVEQYF.

The table lists this clonotype with many counts. The chain links TRBV25-1 to TRBJ2-3, with a weak D call TRBD1 (6 bases). The germline gives CDR1 MGHDK, CDR2 SYGVNS. The CDR3 contains 16 residues. V was pared by 3 bases and J by 0 bases, with 13 bases between. The CDR3 DNA reads TGTGCCAGCAGTGATCCCAGACAGGCTAGCACAGATACGCAGTATTTT. Protein: CASSDPRQASTDTQYF.

V usage is TRBV6-5 and J usage is TRBJ2-1; 12 bases line up with TRBD2. Germline V gene lookup returns CDR1 MNHEY and CDR2 SVGAGI. V lost 4 bases to trimming and J lost 5 bases; unmatched junction nucleotides: 9. The CDR3 is 17 amino acids. The CDR3 loop reads CASSFTSGGTPHNEQFF. CDR3 DNA: TGTGCCAGCAGTTTTACTAGCGGGGGGACGCCCCACAATGAGCAGTTCTTC.